Sequencing of this TCR beta chain was carried out in a study of T cell changes during pregnancy in multiple sclerosis. Generated by immunoSEQ multiplex PCR, the TCRdb table keeps only in-frame clones and is missing some. Here the sample spans some 95,000 clones, about 92% being singletons. CDR1 SGHRS and CDR2 YFSETQ come from the germline V gene. V was clipped by 5 bases and J by 0 bases, with 27 bases between them. CDR3 size: 19 residues. The sequence was collected from a female donor with multiple sclerosis, enrolled in a pregnancy study. The sequencing used peripheral blood, collected in the first trimester of pregnancy. The gene calls are TRBV5-1 and TRBJ2-7; D might be TRBD1 (6 bases). The CDR3 loop reads CASRHPGQEYPLSSYEQYF. The CDR3 nucleotides are TGCGCCAGCAGACATCCGGGACAAGAATACCCCTTGAGCTCCTACGAGCAGTACTTC.